This T cell receptor beta chain was captured in a study of blood T cell repertoires in COVID-19. About the study: Nucleic acid was either cDNA or gDNA, and it came from T cells, B-cell-depleted T cells, or PBMCs.

Between the trimmed V and J ends, which lost 0 bases and 5 bases, there was a span of 28 bases. The CDR3 consists of 20 residues. Germline CDR1 is LNHNV and CDR2 is YYDKDF (reference sequence). The table came from immunoSEQ multiplex PCR; TCRdb's copy has only in-frame clones and leaves some out. The sample yields over 200,000 clones, 83% seen once. This clone was seen only a few times. Sequencing used peripheral blood. The clonotype was recovered from a woman aged 30 to 39 with COVID-19, enrolled during active disease. The chain combines TRBV15 with TRBJ2-5, with TRBD2 as a possible D gene (5 bases). The CDR3 loop is CATSREGVRFNWELGETQYF. DNA for the CDR3: TGTGCCACCAGCAGAGAAGGTGTAAGGTTTAATTGGGAGCTAGGGGAGACCCAGTACTTC.